Below, one T cell receptor (beta chain) is given with its context. The antigen it binds to is not known. No base qualities exist here, and no much larger clone lies one base off it. The time point tag for this specimen amounts to: newly diagnosed GD, antithyroid drugs for less than 3 months. For both TCR sequencing and RNA sequencing, RNA was extracted from PBMCs using TRIzol. The diagnosis of Graves' disease followed American Thyroid Association guidelines. Recruitment of patients was carried out at an endocrinology department in Xi'an, China. Each patient gave 8.5 to 9.5 milliliters of peripheral blood, collected in an EDTA anticoagulant tube. PBMCs were isolated by Ficoll Paque Plus density gradient separation without further T cell sorting. An Agilent 2100 Bioanalyzer and agarose gel were used to check RNA quality, while a NanoDrop 2000 measured RNA concentration. There are 15 amino acids in the CDR3, from cysteine to phenylalanine inclusive. This entry keeps only the CDR3 DNA: 45 bases, framed from base 1. Here V drops 4 bases and J drops 7 bases, and the junction holds 8 bases not matched to any gene. Taken from the germline V gene (reference sequence), the CDR1 and CDR2 loops are MNHEY and SMNVEV.

The entry originates in a study of regulatory T cells in long-lasting Graves disease (dated by TCRdb to about 2021). Background on the whole study: In the newly diagnosed Graves' disease group, patients had been taking antithyroid drugs for less than 3 months. Patients with persistent Graves' disease were compared with patients with newly diagnosed Graves' disease using TCR sequencing and RNA sequencing of peripheral blood. The study was registered as a clinical trial and conducted in China. A total of around 33 samples were covered by TCR sequencing, comprising around 13 persistent and 20 or so newly diagnosed Graves' disease patients. The full study reports these points: Compared with newly diagnosed patients, patients with persistent Graves' disease had lower TCR Shannon entropy and fewer highly expanded clones, which suggests clonal expansion. Peripheral blood alone was examined, since thyroid tissue, which constituted the primary lesion, could not be accessed. The small sample size was acknowledged by the authors as a limitation that may reduce accuracy. Persistent disease showed preferential use of TRBV28, TRBJ1-2 and TRBJ2-5, whereas newly diagnosed disease favored TRBV20-1 and TRBJ2-1. Sequencing and analysis were restricted to the TCR beta chain. Patients with persistent disease shared more public clonotypes (around 2,500) than newly diagnosed patients did (966).

Libraries were built with multiplex PCR. TCRdb records Illumina HiSeq 4000 as the sequencer. To build TCR beta libraries, CDR3 regions were amplified by Arm-PCR using iRepertoire HTBI primers. Gel purification was performed on PCR products prior to sequencing. As for the authors' bioinformatics: Gene usage analysis of CDR3 amino acid clonotypes relied on the roughly 58 TRBV and around 13 TRBJ segments identified across samples. Filtered high-quality paired reads were merged into contigs using COPE and FqMerger. Contigs were aligned with BLAST to IMGT TRBV, TRBD and TRBJ reference genes, and CDR3 was defined per IMGT. Any clonotype with a frequency above 0.1% was counted as a highly expanded clone. Repertoire diversity was measured by Shannon entropy, and V-J evenness by the Gini coefficient. A clonotype was considered public if more than one individual shared it. TCRdb handled the public reads itself, with Q25 trimming in fastp and clone calling in MiXCR, and kept productive beta chains. Entries that share a CDR3 protein sequence are merged under the most common genes and DNA. These V and J calls originate from TCRdb's pipeline instead of the authors' own analysis. A total of under 250,000 distinct CDR3 sequences appear in this sample, roughly 18% of them only once. About 11% of the sample comes from the top ten.

The same specimen was also included in a second study, on T cells in Graves' hyperthyroidism and ophthalmopathy. The second investigation adds: A patient counted as having stable Graves' hyperthyroidism if no progression to ophthalmopathy occurred over 18 months of follow-up. Hyperthyroidism patients were newly diagnosed, with disease duration under 2 months, and aged 18 to 65 years. Exclusion was applied to patients with uncontrolled infections, other autoimmune diseases, pregnancy or lactation. Diagnoses were established on the basis of clinical symptoms, serum thyroxine and TRAb, thyroid ultrasound, and orbital computed tomography. A first-round RT-PCR of the TCR CDR3 used the HTBI primer set with the Qiagen OneStep RT-PCR kit. Most expanded thyroid clonotypes (frequency above 0.001) were also detected in blood, suggesting blood repertoires may reflect thyroid immune responses. A model built on a 13 V-J signature distinguished ophthalmopathy from stable hyperthyroidism, reaching around 88% sensitivity and 81.08% specificity in cross-validation and 80%/75% in testing. In validation, the model predicted progression to ophthalmopathy with 55% to 71% sensitivity and approximately 74% specificity, a median of 6.5 months before onset. To identify TCR V-J signatures that set the groups apart, the researchers used a discovery cohort of about a hundred patients, made up of around 40 with Graves' ophthalmopathy and some 60 with stable Graves' hyperthyroidism. Whether ophthalmopathy could be predicted prospectively was tested in an independent validation cohort made up of fewer than 20 hyperthyroidism patients plus 17 patients who later progressed to ophthalmopathy. The roughly 91 discovery patients were randomly split 7:3 into training and test sets. Thyroid tissue and blood T-cell repertoires from roughly six Graves' hyperthyroidism patients were also compared in the study. Once sampling was done, hyperthyroidism patients were given methimazole at a starting dose of 30 mg daily, whereas ophthalmopathy patients were given high-dose intravenous methylprednisolone. Libraries were constructed in a second round of multiplex PCR, after which size selection and purification were carried out. The libraries were sequenced on an Illumina HiSeq2000 using paired-end 100 bp reads. SOAPnuke was used to process the raw data, with reads discarded if the reads contained adapters or uncalled bases, had a mean Phred below 15, or lacked an exact constant-primer or identifier match. High-quality paired reads were merged with COPE v1.2.5, and unique nucleotide sequences were defined as clonotypes. MiTCR v1.1 was used to align the clonotypes against IMGT TRBV, TRBD and TRBJ reference segments. The analysis included only V-J combinations with a frequency above 0.0001, which together covered 99% to 99.2% of the repertoires. A TCS score was defined as the ratio between F50 (clonal expansion) and ExV (chaos), using BLOSUM62-based TCRdist between CDR3 peptides within each V-J. Welch's t-statistics and random forest reduced around 520 V-J features to roughly 13, which were used in a naive Bayes classifier (R e1071). Sample size was not statistically predetermined, and blinding of investigators to group allocation was not performed. The paper reports TCR Vbeta CDR3 sequencing of over 120 peripheral blood samples: 40 or so ophthalmopathy, under 80 hyperthyroidism and around 17 progressor patients.

The chain uses TRBV27 and TRBJ2-7; 12 bases in the middle match TRBD1. The TCR was taken from a woman in her 30s with Graves disease. Donor details come from another sample of the same person, matched by shared clones. Sequences were derived from peripheral blood mononuclear cells (PBMCs), sampled at new diagnosis, from a patient treated with antithyroid drugs. The bases read TGTGCCAGCAGTTCTCCGGGACAGGGGGCGCGGGAGCAGTACTTC. It translates as CASSSPGQGAREQYF.